The present TCR beta chain was sequenced within a study of long-term antiretroviral therapy in people with HIV. The CDR3 spans 15 residues. V lost 0 bases, J lost 8 bases, and 14 bases lay in between. Germline CDR1 and CDR2: SGDLS and YYNGEE. With survey level as its setting, the immunoSEQ assay was v3.0. Produced via immunoSEQ multiplex PCR; TCRdb's table is partial and in-frame only. The data contain 24,000 or so clones, roughly 77% of them singletons. Without exception, participants with HIV were treated in the United States. The sample holds a few counts of this clone. This receptor was identified in a woman aged 40 to 55 with HIV. The chain uses TRBV9 and TRBJ1-4, with D perhaps TRBD1 (5 bases). The material was unsorted PBMCs, obtained 0.5 years after starting antiretroviral therapy. CDR3 residues: CASSVVGRPEEKLFF. The CDR3 DNA reads as TGTGCCAGCAGCGTAGTGGGACGGCCAGAGGAAAAACTGTTTTTT.